These T cell receptor beta chains were read from a single sample in a study of T cells in localized non-small cell lung cancer. Assay used: immunoSEQ multiplex PCR; TCRdb lists only in-frame clones, some missing. The sample lists 25,000 to 30,000 clones, roughly 80% occurring once. The material sequenced was peripheral blood mononuclear cells, taken before any cancer treatment. The receptors originated from a man aged 40-75 years with stage III lung adenocarcinoma. Both conserved end residues are part of each CDR3. The order of the fields is V gene, clone size, J gene, CDR3 protein. The size entry is marked missing in some rows and otherwise reads once, few, many or a size class.

TRBV4-1	NA	TRBJ2-7	CASSPQYQATSYEQYF
TRBV5-1	once	TRBJ2-3	CASSLEPGTPFTDTQYF
TRBV11-2	NA	TRBJ2-7	CASSGGLAGAYEQYF
TRBV9	once	TRBJ1-6	CASSIGVDNSPLHF
TRBV2	NA	TRBJ2-1	CASSEEEDPHLVLGNEQFF
TRBV4-2	NA	TRBJ2-6	CASSQDHPGGANVLTF
TRBV27	NA	TRBJ1-3	CASSLYSGNTIYF
TRBV5-1	NA	TRBJ1-1	CASSYRTGGITEAFF
TRBV5-4	NA	TRBJ2-2	CASSLPSGQGHTGELFF
TRBV27	NA	TRBJ2-1	CASSREIGTSHEQFF
TRBV15	once	TRBJ1-4	CATSYRTGGEKLFF
TRBV10-2	few	TRBJ2-5	CASSESGIAYQETQYF
TRBV29-1	NA	TRBJ1-1	CSVAVQENTEAFF
TRBV5-1	NA	TRBJ1-1	CASKAGGYSEAFF
TRBV14	NA	TRBJ2-3	CASSLGVQDTQYF
TRBV4-2	NA	TRBJ2-6	CASRTADSGANVLTF
TRBV5-1	NA	TRBJ1-1	CASSFSDNTEAFF
TRBV6-6	NA	TRBJ2-5	CASSFPTQGPETQYF
TRBV6-1	NA	TRBJ2-6	CASSDPRASGANVLTF
TRBV7-8	NA	TRBJ1-3	CASSLVETGNTIYF
TRBV18	NA	TRBJ1-5	CASSPQGSNQPQHF
TRBV29-1	NA	TRBJ1-2	CSVLSAVYGYTF
TRBV10-3	NA	TRBJ2-5	CAIRGQSTETQYF
TRBV29-1	few	TRBJ1-5	CSVCTGDINQPQHF
TRBV7-9	NA	TRBJ2-5	CASSLVGQGLETQYF
TRBV6-1	NA	TRBJ1-2	CASSWGANYGYTF
TRBV9	NA	TRBJ2-1	CASSSWGPYNEQFF
TRBV6-4	NA	TRBJ2-2	CATGRNTGELFF
TRBV28	NA	TRBJ1-2	CASSLYRTGNGYTF
TRBV6-1	NA	TRBJ1-4	CASTRQINEKLFF
TRBV30	NA	TRBJ2-2	CAWRRLANTGELFF
TRBV19	NA	TRBJ1-6	CASDSRGYGAPLHF
TRBV19	NA	TRBJ2-2	CASSIMGAGTGELFF
TRBV5-1	few	TRBJ1-3	CASSAASSGNTIYF
TRBV10-1	NA	TRBJ2-1	CASSEQGASEQFF
TRBV10-2	NA	TRBJ2-5	CASSERGPQETQYF
TRBV2	few	TRBJ1-1	CASSGQWTEAFF
TRBV13	NA	TRBJ2-2	CASSPQGLHTGELFF
TRBV19	NA	TRBJ1-4	CATRTVGAEKLFF
TRBV5-4	NA	TRBJ2-1	CASSLRSGWGQQFF
TRBV28	NA	TRBJ2-7	CASIPSGTGYEQYF
TRBV11-2	NA	TRBJ1-2	CASSPVVVGALWYGYTF
TRBV10-1	NA	TRBJ2-1	CASSVSRGAYNEQFF
TRBV2	NA	TRBJ1-3	CASSDEGAGNTIYF
TRBV11-1	NA	TRBJ1-2	CASSPTETYGYTF
TRBV6-1	NA	TRBJ1-1	CASSGTGGAYEAFF
TRBV6-4	NA	TRBJ2-5	CASSAQETQYF
TRBV10-3	NA	TRBJ1-5	CAISESQGGNQPQHF
TRBV6-6	NA	TRBJ2-7	CASSYLDGRSYEQYF
TRBV5-1	NA	TRBJ2-1	CASSSLDSLGNEQFF
TRBV6-5	NA	TRBJ1-1	CASSYNPTMNTEAFF
TRBV11-2	NA	TRBJ2-2	CASRLYTGELFF
TRBV6-5	NA	TRBJ2-3	CASRQFDYTDTQYF
TRBV6-4	NA	TRBJ2-1	CASSPSGRARNNEQFF
TRBV2	NA	TRBJ1-4	CASSLTTLRQYNEKLFF
TRBV10-1	NA	TRBJ1-1	CASRLNLNTEAFF
TRBV2	NA	TRBJ2-1	CASRGDRGSYNEQFF